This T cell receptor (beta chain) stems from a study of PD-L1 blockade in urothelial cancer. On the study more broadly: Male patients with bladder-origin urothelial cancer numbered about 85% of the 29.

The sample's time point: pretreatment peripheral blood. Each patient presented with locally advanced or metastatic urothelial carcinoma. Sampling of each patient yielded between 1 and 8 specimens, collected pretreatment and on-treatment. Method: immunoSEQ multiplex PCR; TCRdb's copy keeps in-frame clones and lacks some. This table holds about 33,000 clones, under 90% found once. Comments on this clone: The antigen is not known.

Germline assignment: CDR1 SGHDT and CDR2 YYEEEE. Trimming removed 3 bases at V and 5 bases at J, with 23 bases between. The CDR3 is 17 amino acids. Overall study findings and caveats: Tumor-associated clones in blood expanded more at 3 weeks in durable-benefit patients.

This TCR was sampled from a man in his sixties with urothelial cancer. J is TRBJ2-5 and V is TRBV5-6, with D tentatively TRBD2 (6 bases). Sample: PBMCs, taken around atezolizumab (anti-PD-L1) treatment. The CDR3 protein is CASSWARQFYGGETQYF. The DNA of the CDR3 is TGTGCCAGCAGCTGGGCTAGACAGTTTTATGGGGGGGAGACCCAGTACTTC.